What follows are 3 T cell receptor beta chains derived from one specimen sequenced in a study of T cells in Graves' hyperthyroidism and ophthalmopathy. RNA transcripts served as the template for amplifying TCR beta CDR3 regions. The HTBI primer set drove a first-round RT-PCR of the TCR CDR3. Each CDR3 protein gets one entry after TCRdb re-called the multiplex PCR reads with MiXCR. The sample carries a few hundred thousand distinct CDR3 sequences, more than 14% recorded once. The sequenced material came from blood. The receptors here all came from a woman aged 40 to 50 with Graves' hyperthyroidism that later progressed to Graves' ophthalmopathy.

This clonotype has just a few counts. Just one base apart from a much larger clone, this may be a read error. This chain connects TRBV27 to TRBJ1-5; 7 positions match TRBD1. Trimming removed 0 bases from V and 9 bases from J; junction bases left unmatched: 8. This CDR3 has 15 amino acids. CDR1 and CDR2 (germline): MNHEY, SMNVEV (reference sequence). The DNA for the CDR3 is TGTGCCAGCAGTTTATCAGCAGGGGGGCATCGGCCCCAGCATTTT. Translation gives CASSLSAGGHRPQHF.

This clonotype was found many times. DNA of the CDR3: TGTGCCAGCAGCTTATCCGGGCCTAATGAGCAGTTCTTC. Protein sequence: CASSLSGPNEQFF. The chain employs TRBV7-2 and TRBJ2-1, with unresolved D. Germline V gene sequence: CDR1 SGHTA, CDR2 FQGNSA. The CDR3 runs to 13 residues. Deletions cut 2 bases from V and 7 bases from J, with 9 bases between.

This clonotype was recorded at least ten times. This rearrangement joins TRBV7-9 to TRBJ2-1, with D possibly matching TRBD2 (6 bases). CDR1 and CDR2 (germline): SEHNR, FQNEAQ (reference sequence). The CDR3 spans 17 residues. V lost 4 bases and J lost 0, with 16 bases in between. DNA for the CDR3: TGTGCCAGCAGCTACATAGGACGGGGGAGCTCCTACAATGAGCAGTTCTTC. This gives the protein CASSYIGRGSSYNEQFF. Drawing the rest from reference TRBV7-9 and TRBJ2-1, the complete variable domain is DTGVSQNPRHKITKRGQNVTFRCDPISEHNRLYWYRQTLGQGPEFLTYFQNEAQLEKSRLLSDRFSAERPKGSFSTLEIQRTEQGDSAMYLCASSYIGRGSSYNEQFFGPGTRLTVL.